One and the same sample provided the 5 T cell receptor beta chains below, sequenced in a study of T cells after yellow fever vaccination. One entry per CDR3 protein results from TCRdb running MiXCR on the 5' RACE reads. The sample holds 400,000 to 450,000 distinct CDR3 sequences, around 19% seen once. This sample comprised PBMCs, obtained before the yellow fever booster vaccination. These receptors originate from a man aged 18 to 30 who received the YFV17D yellow fever vaccine.

The chain recombines TRBV19 with TRBJ2-5; 10 nucleotides match TRBD2. Germline V gene data show CDR1 as LNHDA and CDR2 as SQIVND (reference sequence). V lost 4 bases to trimming and J lost 5 bases; unmatched junction nucleotides: 10. The CDR3 runs to 16 residues. Written as DNA, the CDR3 is TGTGCCAGTAGTAGAGCTAGCGGGGGTCCCGGGGAGACCCAGTACTTC. This encodes CASSRASGGPGETQYF.

The J gene is TRBJ2-2, the V gene TRBV6-1; D gene unclear. Germline CDR1 and CDR2: MNHNS and SASEGT. V shed 10 bases and J shed 2 bases, with 17 bases lying between them. The CDR3 totals 15 residues. CDR3: CATTIQQPNTGELFF. CDR3 coding DNA: TGTGCCACCACCATCCAACAGCCTAACACCGGGGAGCTGTTTTTT.

In this sample, this clonotype turned up a few times. CDR3 bases: TGCGCCAGCAGCCCCGTTCCACAGGGGGCTACCTACGAGCAGTACTTC. This translates into CASSPVPQGATYEQYF. The chain carries TRBV5-1 and TRBJ2-7; 9 nucleotides align to TRBD1. The CDR3 is made up of 16 amino acids. The V segment lost 4 bases and the J segment 2 bases; nucleotides outside the gene matches: 10. Germline V lookup: CDR1 SGHRS, CDR2 YFSETQ.

The chain joins TRBV7-2 to TRBJ2-2; D may be TRBD1 or TRBD2 (5 bases each). Trimming removed 4 bases from V and 7 bases from J, with 10 bases in between. The CDR3 contains 13 residues. The V gene's germline CDR1 is SGHTA and CDR2 FQGNSA. This CDR3 reads CASSWRGDGELFF. The CDR3 coding sequence is TGTGCCAGCAGCTGGCGAGGGGACGGGGAGCTGTTTTTT.

The CDR3 spells CATSRDDWAMNTEAFF. CDR3 in DNA: TGTGCCACCAGCAGAGATGATTGGGCTATGAACACTGAAGCTTTCTTT. This sequence joins TRBV15 and TRBJ1-1, with no clear D. This CDR3 is built from 16 residues. Trimming cost V 0 bases and J 0 bases, with 11 bases left between them. CDR1 is LNHNV, CDR2 YYDKDF, per germline (reference sequence).